These 8 T cell receptor beta chains came from one sample sequenced in a study of blood T cell repertoires in COVID-19. TCRdb keeps only in-frame clones here, not all; method: immunoSEQ multiplex PCR. Of 100,000 to 150,000 clones detected, roughly 83% appear once; the ten largest clones hold about 1.3%. Specimen: peripheral blood. All receptors come from a man aged 55 to 70 with acute or convalescent COVID-19.

The V call is TRBV9, the J call TRBJ2-7; possibly TRBD2 for D (6 bases). V dropped 0 bases and J dropped 4 bases, with 17 bases sitting between them. CDR1 SGDLS and CDR2 YYNGEE come from the germline V gene. CDR3 length equals 16 residues. CDR3 sequence reads: CASSVDAGPGVYEQYF. CDR3 nucleotides: TGTGCCAGCAGCGTAGACGCGGGGCCCGGGGTGTACGAGCAGTACTTC.

Comments on this clone: A read error may produce the germline difference seen at one junction end. The J gene is TRBJ2-7, the V gene TRBV5-1; TRBD2 matches at 7 bases. Germline V gives CDR1 SGHRS, CDR2 YFSETQ. The CDR3 runs 14 residues. The CDR3 nucleotides are TGCGCCAGCAGGTTGGAAGGGGAGGGCGACGAGCAGTACTTC. It translates to CASRLEGEGDEQYF.

The rearrangement uses TRBV5-6 and TRBJ1-1; D not resolved. Trimming stripped 6 bases from V and 4 bases from J, with 16 bases between. The CDR3 totals 14 residues. CDR1 is SGHDT, CDR2 YYEEEE, per germline. The CDR3 sequence: CASMGIGSGTEAFF. The CDR3 coding sequence is TGTGCCAGCATGGGTATCGGGTCCGGCACTGAAGCTTTCTTT.

This clone was seen more than once but under ten times. The rearrangement links TRBV7-3 to TRBJ2-7; possibly TRBD1 for D (6 bases). The CDR3 runs 13 residues. The V end was cut by 3 bases, the J end by 4 bases, with 10 bases between. Germline CDR1 is SGHTA and CDR2 is FQGTGA. CDR3 residues: CASSFRGGYEQYF. CDR3 in DNA: TGTGCCAGCAGCTTCAGAGGGGGTTACGAGCAGTACTTC.

The CDR3 protein is CASSFQPGHPGNEQFF. The CDR3 DNA reads as TGCGCCAGCAGCTTCCAACCGGGACACCCTGGAAATGAGCAGTTCTTC. The V call is TRBV5-1, the J call TRBJ2-1; TRBD1 is a possible D gene (6 bases). CDR3 length equals 16 residues. The V gene's germline CDR1 is SGHRS and CDR2 YFSETQ. Trimming took off 2 bases at V and 7 bases at J, with 19 bases between the two ends.

V is TRBV6-5 and J is TRBJ1-5; D is uncertain. This CDR3 is 12 amino acids long. Deletions cut 8 bases from V and 4 bases from J, with 9 bases between. In germline, CDR1 is MNHEY, CDR2 SVGAGI. The CDR3: CASPAANQPQHF. In DNA form, the CDR3 reads TGTGCCAGCCCAGCGGCTAATCAGCCCCAGCATTTT.

The V gene is TRBV27, the J gene TRBJ1-1, with D tentatively TRBD1 (5 bases). This CDR3 has 14 amino acids. V was clipped by 5 bases and J by 4 bases, with 14 bases between them. The germline gives CDR1 MNHEY, CDR2 SMNVEV (reference sequence). CDR3: CASSILGEGTEAFF. CDR3 coding DNA: TGTGCCAGCAGTATCCTAGGGGAGGGCACTGAAGCTTTCTTT.

The chain carries TRBV2 and TRBJ2-2; possible D gene TRBD1, 5 bases. The V gene lost 7 bases and the J gene lost 8 bases, with 23 bases spanning the gap. Looked up from germline, CDR1 is SNHLY and CDR2 is FYNNEI. The CDR3 sequence is 16 residues long. As DNA, the CDR3 is TGTGCCAGCACTTTGGACACGTTGGACCTAGGTGGGGAGCTGTTTTTT. It encodes CASTLDTLDLGGELFF.